This passage covers 27 T cell receptor beta chains from one sample sequenced in a study of T-cell memory formation after mild COVID-19. TCRdb recomputed calls from the 5' RACE reads with MiXCR, one row per CDR3 protein. The sample includes around 340,000 distinct CDR3 sequences, over 20% seen only once; the top ten take 12%. Sequenced sample: PBMCs or a T cell subset sorted from them (not recorded which). These receptors originate from an adult woman who had mild COVID-19 (a few samples of this study predate the infection). Cell type and time point are not known.

This clonotype was counted a few times. The chain employs TRBV4-1 and TRBJ2-3, with D possibly TRBD2 on 6 matching bases. The germline V gene has CDR1 MGHRA and CDR2 YSYEKL. The CDR3 runs to 16 residues. Deletions cut 0 bases from V and 8 bases from J, with 18 bases between. CDR3 region: CASSQEGRPAEGTQYF. The CDR3 DNA reads TGCGCCAGCAGCCAAGAAGGCAGGCCCGCGGAGGGTACGCAGTATTTT.

J is TRBJ1-6 and V is TRBV7-9; no clear D. Germline CDR1 is SEHNR and CDR2 is FQNEAQ (reference sequence). This CDR3 has 12 amino acids. The germline V and J ends were trimmed by 6 bases and 7 bases, with 7 bases remaining between them. The CDR3 loop is CASSPTNSPLHF. DNA for the CDR3: TGTGCCAGCAGTCCCACGAATTCACCCCTCCACTTT.

The chain couples TRBV6-1 to TRBJ2-2; 9 nucleotides match TRBD1. V dropped 6 bases and J dropped 0; count of bases not matched to a gene: 2. Germline values: CDR1 MNHNS, CDR2 SASEGT. The CDR3 is made up of 15 amino acids. CDR3: CASRRDRANTGELFF. The CDR3 DNA is TGTGCCAGCAGACGGGACAGGGCGAACACCGGGGAGCTGTTTTTT.

This clonotype showed up just a few times. The chain joins TRBV20-1 to TRBJ2-7, with 11 bases lining up with TRBD2. This CDR3 has 16 amino acids. V gave up 6 bases and J gave up 0 bases; unmatched junction bases: 10. Germline CDR1 and CDR2: DFQATT and SNEGSKA (reference sequence). The CDR3 protein is CSALGGLAGSSYEQYF. CDR3 bases: TGCAGTGCCTTGGGAGGACTAGCGGGCAGCTCCTACGAGCAGTACTTC.

This clonotype was recorded a few times. DNA for the CDR3: TGCGCCAGCAGCACCCGTGGAGTCACCGTCCCCTCCTACGAGCAGTACTTC. Encoded protein: CASSTRGVTVPSYEQYF. The V and J genes are TRBV5-1 and TRBJ2-7, with D unclear. The CDR3 loop spans 17 amino acids. Per germline, CDR1 SGHRS and CDR2 YFSETQ. V lost 4 bases, J lost 0 bases, and 20 bases lay in between.

This clonotype occurred a few times. The chain combines TRBV11-1 with TRBJ2-3; 8 bases line up with TRBD2. The V gene end was trimmed by 5 bases and the J gene end by 4 bases; junction bases not matched to a gene: 14. Germline lookup yields CDR1 SGHAT and CDR2 FQDESV (reference sequence). CDR3 length: 17 residues. The CDR3 DNA reads TGTGCCAGCAGCCCCGATTGGCTAGCGGGTGGTGCAGATACGCAGTATTTT. Protein product: CASSPDWLAGGADTQYF. The variable domain in full, with the rest retrieved from reference TRBV11-1 and TRBJ2-3, is EAEVAQSPRYKITEKSQAVAFWCDPISGHATLYWYRQILGQGPELLVQFQDESVVDDSQLPKDRFSAERLKGVDSTLKIQPAELGDSAMYLCASSPDWLAGGADTQYFGPGTRLTVL.

This clonotype was counted between two and nine times. The V gene is TRBV23-1, the J gene TRBJ2-7; no definite D call. TRBV23-1 is annotated as an ORF whose role is uncertain. V shed 3 bases and J shed 2 bases, with 14 bases lying between them. This CDR3 contains 15 residues. In DNA form, the CDR3 reads TGCGCCAGCAGTCATGCCGGGTCTGCTACCTACGAGCAGTACTTC. This codes for CASSHAGSATYEQYF.

The J gene is TRBJ2-3, the V gene TRBV24-1, with 8 bases matching TRBD2. J lost 0 bases, V lost 5 bases, and 9 bases had no gene match. This CDR3 contains 17 residues. The germline gives CDR1 KGHDR, CDR2 SFDVKD. CDR3 in amino acids: CATSAPGGITSTDTQYF. The CDR3, as DNA: TGTGCCACCAGTGCGCCGGGGGGGATTACTAGCACAGATACGCAGTATTTT.

The V gene is TRBV12-3 or TRBV12-4, the J gene TRBJ2-7; no clear D gene. CDR3 length equals 13 residues. V was clipped by 6 bases and J by 8 bases, with 17 bases between them. In nucleotides, the CDR3 is TGTGCCAGCAGCCAAACGGAAGGTTTTAAGCAGTACTTC. This sequence encodes CASSQTEGFKQYF.

In this sample, this clonotype turned up a few times. The chain uses TRBV20-1 and TRBJ2-1, with 7 bases that match TRBD1. There are 17 residues in the CDR3. Looked up from germline, CDR1 is DFQATT and CDR2 is SNEGSKA (reference sequence). Trimming at V came to 5 bases and at J to 3 bases, leaving 16 bases not matched to a gene. CDR3 region: CSAQDPTDRAFYNEQFF. CDR3 sequence (DNA): TGCAGTGCTCAGGACCCTACCGACAGGGCGTTCTACAATGAGCAGTTCTTC.

This chain uses TRBV5-1 with TRBJ1-1; 9 bases are shared with TRBD1. The V gene end was trimmed by 3 bases and the J gene end by 3 bases; junction bases not matched to a gene: 6. The V gene's germline CDR1 is SGHRS and CDR2 YFSETQ. The CDR3 contains 15 residues. The CDR3 sequence: CASSWGDREHTEAFF. The CDR3 nucleotides are TGCGCCAGCAGCTGGGGGGACAGGGAGCACACTGAAGCTTTCTTT.

The rearrangement joins TRBV12-3 or TRBV12-4 to TRBJ2-2; possibly TRBD2 for D (6 bases). The CDR3 totals 16 residues. The V and J ends lost 3 bases and 4 bases respectively, with 15 bases between them. CDR3 in amino acids: CASSFGRRGTTGELFF. For the CDR3, the DNA is TGTGCCAGCAGTTTTGGGCGGAGGGGAACCACCGGGGAGCTGTTTTTT.

The chain couples TRBV6-5 to TRBJ2-7; D not resolved. The CDR3 length is 14 residues. CDR1 and CDR2 from the germline V gene are MNHEY and SVGAGI. The germline V and J ends were trimmed by 0 bases and 5 bases, with 11 bases remaining between them. The chain's CDR3 is CASSYSRPIDEQYF. The CDR3 DNA reads as TGTGCCAGCAGTTACTCGAGACCGATCGACGAGCAGTACTTC.

The CDR3 DNA reads TGTGCCAGCAGCGGAAAACTAGCGGGAGGTTCCAATGAGCAGTTCTTC. This sequence encodes CASSGKLAGGSNEQFF. The chain combines TRBV5-4 with TRBJ2-1, with 12 bases matching TRBD2. The CDR3 contains 16 residues. Germline trimming cut 4 bases from V and 6 bases from J; bases unmatched to any gene: 8. The germline CDR1 and CDR2 sequences are SGHNT and YYREEE (reference sequence).

This clonotype was counted a few times. J is TRBJ1-1 and V is TRBV7-9; 10 positions match TRBD1. The CDR3 runs 15 residues. Trimming took 6 bases from V and 7 from J; bases not matched to a gene: 11. CDR1 is SEHNR, CDR2 FQNEAQ, per germline (reference sequence). The CDR3 loop is CASRGQGPFMGEAFF. CDR3 sequence (DNA): TGTGCCAGCAGGGGACAGGGGCCCTTCATGGGTGAAGCTTTCTTT.

V and J are TRBV7-6 and TRBJ2-7, with TRBD1 as a possible D gene (5 bases). Germline-derived CDR1 and CDR2 are SGHVS and FNYEAQ. The CDR3 is made up of 13 amino acids. V lost 5 bases and J lost 4, with 12 bases in between. CDR3 coding DNA: TGTGCCAGCAGCCCGACAGTTGGGTACGAGCAGTACTTC. Protein sequence: CASSPTVGYEQYF.

This clonotype came up once. The rearrangement joins TRBV7-9 to TRBJ2-5, with TRBD2 matching 7 bases. The CDR3 covers 16 residues. Germline V gene sequence: CDR1 SEHNR, CDR2 FQNEAQ (reference sequence). V gave up 1 base and J gave up 5 bases; unmatched junction bases: 10. The CDR3, as DNA: TGTGCCAGCAGCTTAGTGGGGGACGGAGCGGGGGAGACCCAGTACTTC. Translated, it gives CASSLVGDGAGETQYF.

This clonotype has a handful of counts. The chain carries TRBV20-1 and TRBJ2-1; TRBD2 matches 12 bases. The germline V gene has CDR1 DFQATT and CDR2 SNEGSKA (reference sequence). This CDR3 contains 14 residues. V lost 5 bases to trimming and J lost 8 bases; unmatched junction nucleotides: 7. This CDR3 is CSARLAGVGDEQFF. In DNA, the CDR3 is TGCAGTGCTCGACTAGCGGGAGTGGGGGATGAGCAGTTCTTC.

The chain recombines TRBV10-3 with TRBJ2-3, with D unresolved. V shed 3 bases and J shed 3 bases, with 19 bases lying between them. The CDR3 sequence is 17 residues long. The germline V gene encodes CDR1 ENHRY and CDR2 SYGVKD. CDR3 coding DNA: TGTGCCATCAGTGACCTTGGACCCTCAAGGGTAACAGATACGCAGTATTTT. Translated, it gives CAISDLGPSRVTDTQYF.

V is TRBV27 and J is TRBJ2-7; perhaps TRBD2 as D (6 bases). The CDR3 consists of 10 residues. CDR1 and CDR2 from the germline V gene are MNHEY and SMNVEV (reference sequence). V was trimmed by 6 bases and J by 7 bases, leaving 7 bases between them. Written as DNA, the CDR3 is TGTGCCAGCAGGGAGGGGGAGCAGTACTTC. It translates to CASREGEQYF.

This clonotype was seen many times. The rearrangement links TRBV12-3 or TRBV12-4 to TRBJ1-1; 7 nucleotides agree with TRBD1. V was pared by 6 bases and J by 0 bases, with 4 bases of the junction left unmatched. CDR3 length: 14 residues. This chain's CDR3 is CASSQQGLNTEAFF. In DNA, the CDR3 is TGTGCCAGCAGCCAACAGGGGTTGAACACTGAAGCTTTCTTT.

In its sample, this clonotype was seen many times. The chain employs TRBV7-9 and TRBJ1-2; possible D gene TRBD1, 6 bases. There are 15 residues in the CDR3. V lost 0 bases, J lost 6 bases, and 14 bases lay in between. The germline V gene has CDR1 SEHNR and CDR2 FQNEAQ (reference sequence). CDR3 protein: CASSLAGGVTDGYTF. In DNA form, the CDR3 reads TGTGCCAGCAGCTTAGCAGGGGGGGTAACTGATGGCTACACCTTC.

This clonotype was recorded at least ten times. The chain carries TRBV7-2 and TRBJ2-5; TRBD2 is a possible D gene (6 bases). From germline, CDR1 is SGHTA and CDR2 FQGNSA. Trimming took off 4 bases at V and 5 bases at J, with 11 bases between the two ends. This CDR3 contains 13 residues. The CDR3: CASSWREPETQYF. The DNA of the CDR3 is TGTGCCAGCAGCTGGAGGGAACCCGAGACCCAGTACTTC.

CDR3 DNA sequence: TGTGCCAGCAGCCCACATGTTAGCAATGAGCAGTTCTTC. This translates into CASSPHVSNEQFF. V is TRBV7-9 and J is TRBJ2-1; D not resolved. The CDR3 runs 13 residues. From germline, CDR1 is SEHNR and CDR2 FQNEAQ (reference sequence). V dropped 5 bases and J dropped 6 bases, with 11 bases sitting between them.

This clonotype showed up many times. The chain employs TRBV5-1 and TRBJ2-7, with D perhaps TRBD2 (6 bases). Germline CDR1 is SGHRS and CDR2 is YFSETQ. The ends were cut back, 4 bases at V and 2 bases at J, with 10 bases in the middle. The CDR3 runs to 13 residues. Here the CDR3 reads CASSPGSAYEQYF. DNA for the CDR3: TGCGCCAGCAGCCCCGGGAGCGCCTACGAGCAGTACTTC.

The rearrangement uses TRBV5-6 and TRBJ2-7; 9 nucleotides line up with TRBD1. The CDR3 length is 15 residues. J was trimmed by 6 bases and V by 4 bases; bases with no gene match: 11. CDR1 is SGHDT, CDR2 YYEEEE, per germline. This CDR3 is CASSLIGGQGSEQYF. CDR3 bases: TGTGCCAGCAGCCTGATCGGGGGACAGGGAAGCGAGCAGTACTTC.

V is TRBV2 and J is TRBJ2-3; D unclear. Trimming shortened V by 7 bases and J by 0 bases, and 11 bases separated the two germline ends. The length of the CDR3 is 14 residues. CDR1 SNHLY and CDR2 FYNNEI come from the germline V gene. CDR3 region: CASTAEYSTDTQYF. The CDR3, as DNA: TGTGCCAGCACCGCCGAGTATAGCACAGATACGCAGTATTTT. Combining the CDR3 with reference TRBV2 and TRBJ2-3 gives the whole variable domain EPEVTQTPSHQVTQMGQEVILRCVPISNHLYFYWYRQILGQKVEFLVSFYNNEISEKSEIFDDQFSVERPDGSNFTLKIRSTKLEDSAMYFCASTAEYSTDTQYFGPGTRLTVL.